The 16 T cell receptor beta chains below all came from one sample that was sequenced in a study of tumor-infiltrating lymphocytes in primary liver carcinoma. Unsorted whole blood supplied the blood RNA, and germline DNA was isolated too. Starting from 400 to 500 ng of total RNA, TCR beta cDNA was produced with a primer in the constant region. TCR beta libraries came from three nested multiplex PCR rounds using slightly modified ARM-PCR. With TRBV1-TRBV30 forward primers and a C-beta reverse primer, the first two PCR rounds were run for roughly 10 cycles each. TCRdb reprocessed the multiplex PCR reads via MiXCR and lists one record per CDR3 protein. The data show 300,000 to 350,000 distinct CDR3 sequences, about three fifths seen once. The sequencing input was peripheral blood. These receptors were obtained from a woman aged 30 to 39 with primary liver carcinoma and hepatitis B virus infection.

This clonotype showed up just once. A much larger clone differs by one base, so this may be a read error. The gene calls are TRBV7-8 and TRBJ1-5, with D unresolved. The ends were cut back, 5 bases at V and 2 bases at J, with 13 bases in the middle. The CDR3 is 15 residues long. Germline V gene data show CDR1 as SGHVS and CDR2 as FQNEAQ. CDR3 bases: TGTGCCAGCAGCCTAGGTAGAGAGGGCAATCAGCCCCAGCATTTT. The encoded protein is CASSLGREGNQPQHF.

For this clonotype: A much larger clone differs by one base, so this may be a read error. The chain has TRBV29-1 and TRBJ2-1, with D possibly matching TRBD2 (7 bases). CDR1 and CDR2 from the germline V gene are SQVTM and ANQGSEA. The CDR3 spans 16 residues. The CDR3 here is CSVDIQGGSSYNERFF. The CDR3 coding sequence is TGCAGCGTTGACATACAGGGCGGGAGCTCCTACAATGAGCGGTTCTTC.

As regards this clonotype: Germline is not matched at one junction end, which may reflect a read error. The chain combines TRBV7-8 with TRBJ2-7; D not certain. CDR1 is SGHVS and CDR2 is FQNEAQ in the germline V gene. The CDR3 loop spans 14 amino acids. The CDR3 loop is CASSLSGPTYEQHF. The CDR3 DNA is TGTGCCAGCAGCTTATCGGGCCCGACCTACGAGCAGCACTTC.

This chain links TRBV28 with TRBJ2-7; TRBD1 agrees at 8 bases. Germline lookup yields CDR1 MDHEN and CDR2 SYDVKM. CDR3 length equals 13 residues. V gave up 5 bases and J gave up 4 bases; unmatched junction bases: 4. The DNA for the CDR3 is TGTGCCAGCAGTCCGACAGGGGCGTACGAGCAGTACTTC. This codes for CASSPTGAYEQYF.

This clonotype appeared a few times. This chain links TRBV5-1 with TRBJ1-1, with TRBD1 identical over 8 bases. Germline values: CDR1 SGHRS, CDR2 YFSETQ. This CDR3 has 16 amino acids. V lost 0 bases and J lost 3; bases outside the gene matches: 7. This CDR3 is CASSLAAGGGYTEAFF. The CDR3 DNA follows: TGCGCCAGCAGCTTGGCGGCAGGGGGCGGGTACACTGAAGCTTTCTTT. Based on the CDR3 plus reference TRBV5-1 and TRBJ1-1, the full variable domain is KAGVTQTPRYLIKTRGQQVTLSCSPISGHRSVSWYQQTPGQGLQFLFEYFSETQRNKGNFPGRFSGRQFSNSRSEMNVSTLELGDSALYLCASSLAAGGGYTEAFFGQGTRLTVV.

A word on this clonotype: The CDR3 ends on some other residue instead of the conserved phenylalanine or tryptophan, so this is likely a read error. This chain joins TRBV6-5 and TRBJ2-7; perhaps TRBD1 as D (5 bases). Germline CDR1 MNHEY, CDR2 SVGAGI. This CDR3 spans 15 amino acids. The CDR3 is CASSYKDNSSYEQYI. The CDR3 bases are TGCGCCAGCAGTTACAAGGACAACAGCTCCTACGAGCAGTACATC.

Note on this clonotype: At one end the junction does not follow the germline gene, possibly because of a read error. The V gene is TRBV4-1, the J gene TRBJ1-5; perhaps TRBD1 as D (6 bases). This CDR3 contains 15 residues. Germline V lookup: CDR1 MGHRA, CDR2 YSYEKL. This CDR3 is CTSSQDRLLIQPQHF. The DNA of the CDR3 is TGCACCAGCAGCCAAGACAGGTTACTAATTCAGCCCCAGCATTTT.

A remark on this clonotype: Since the CDR3 does not end with the conserved phenylalanine or tryptophan, this likely comes from a read error. The DNA is left out, because the CDR3 cannot be placed on it with certainty; the CDR3 is given as TCRdb lists it. The CDR3 sequence is CASRPGLAVYEQYI. The rearrangement joins TRBV11-2 to TRBJ2-7; TRBD2, the table's D call, was not compared with the DNA. Germline CDR1 SGHAT, CDR2 FQNNGV. The CDR3 spans 14 residues, counting both ends.

The chain couples TRBV28 to TRBJ2-3; 11 bases are shared with TRBD1. CDR1 is MDHEN and CDR2 is SYDVKM in the germline V gene. The CDR3 loop spans 16 amino acids. Unmatched junction bases numbered 9, after V lost 4 bases and J lost 6 bases. CDR3 sequence: CASSSPGQGVGDTQYF. In nucleotides, the CDR3 is TGTGCCAGCAGTTCTCCGGGACAGGGGGTAGGGGATACGCAGTATTTT.

A word on this clonotype: Its ends do not fully match the called genes, so a read error is possible. This chain uses TRBV6-6 with TRBJ2-1; 10 bases align to TRBD2. The CDR3 totals 16 residues. Looked up from germline, CDR1 is MNHNY and CDR2 is SVGAGI (reference sequence). The chain's CDR3 is CASTLAGTNSYNEQFF. The CDR3 bases are TGTGCCAGCACACTAGCGGGGACGAACTCCTACAATGAACAGTTCTTC.

J is TRBJ2-1 and V is TRBV30, with D perhaps matching TRBD2 (5 bases). The CDR3 contains 11 residues. The V gene's germline CDR1 is GTSNPN and CDR2 SVGIG (reference sequence). V lost 2 bases and J 16 bases, leaving 15 bases between the germline ends. In DNA form, the CDR3 reads TGTGCCTGGAGTTCCGGGATACCAACCTTCTTC. Its translation is CAWSSGIPTFF.

This clonotype was found many times. The rearrangement joins TRBV11-2 to TRBJ2-3; D is undetermined. The CDR3 contains 17 residues. CDR1 is SGHAT and CDR2 is FQNNGV in the germline V gene. Trimming pared 4 bases from V and 2 bases from J, leaving 19 bases between. The CDR3 DNA reads TGTGCCAGCAGCTCCATTAGCCCTCTCCATTTCACAGATACGCAGTATTTT. Protein sequence: CASSSISPLHFTDTQYF.

This clonotype was picked up many times. The genes are TRBV6-1 and TRBJ2-1; 8 bases map to TRBD1. The CDR3 has 13 amino acids. The junction had 5 bases not matched to a gene; V was cut back by 5 bases and J by 8 bases. The V gene's germline CDR1 is MNHNS and CDR2 SASEGT. The CDR3 sequence is CASSFQGAHEQFF. CDR3 bases: TGTGCCAGCAGTTTCCAGGGGGCCCATGAGCAGTTCTTC.

This chain links TRBV2 with TRBJ2-1; possibly TRBD1 for D (6 bases). Per the germline V gene, CDR1 is SNHLY and CDR2 is FYNNEI. This CDR3 region has 13 residues. V lost 6 bases and J lost 6, with 12 bases in between. CDR3 DNA sequence: TGTGCCAGCAGGGGCAGGGGTTCCAATGAGCAGTTCTTC. This gives the protein CASRGRGSNEQFF. The full variable domain, rest sourced from reference TRBV2 and TRBJ2-1, is EPEVTQTPSHQVTQMGQEVILRCVPISNHLYFYWYRQILGQKVEFLVSFYNNEISEKSEIFDDQFSVERPDGSNFTLKIRSTKLEDSAMYFCASRGRGSNEQFFGPGTRLTVL.

V and J are TRBV13 and TRBJ2-3; 7 bases line up with TRBD2. The CDR3 extends over 16 amino acids. Germline values: CDR1 PRHDT, CDR2 FYEKMQ (reference sequence). Trimming removed 2 bases from V and 4 bases from J; junction bases left unmatched: 9. CDR3 sequence: CASSLLREWSSDTQYF. CDR3 sequence (DNA): TGTGCCAGCAGCTTACTGCGGGAGTGGTCTTCAGATACGCAGTATTTT.

Comment on this clonotype: The conserved closing phenylalanine or tryptophan is absent in this CDR3, likely reflecting a read error. The chain carries TRBV11-2 and TRBJ2-1; D assignment may be TRBD1 or TRBD2 (5 bases each). The germline gives CDR1 SGHAT, CDR2 FQNNGV. The CDR3 is 14 amino acids. The chain's CDR3 is CASSLVGTYNEQFS. CDR3 in DNA: TGTGCCAGCAGCTTAGTAGGGACCTACAATGAACAGTTCTCC.